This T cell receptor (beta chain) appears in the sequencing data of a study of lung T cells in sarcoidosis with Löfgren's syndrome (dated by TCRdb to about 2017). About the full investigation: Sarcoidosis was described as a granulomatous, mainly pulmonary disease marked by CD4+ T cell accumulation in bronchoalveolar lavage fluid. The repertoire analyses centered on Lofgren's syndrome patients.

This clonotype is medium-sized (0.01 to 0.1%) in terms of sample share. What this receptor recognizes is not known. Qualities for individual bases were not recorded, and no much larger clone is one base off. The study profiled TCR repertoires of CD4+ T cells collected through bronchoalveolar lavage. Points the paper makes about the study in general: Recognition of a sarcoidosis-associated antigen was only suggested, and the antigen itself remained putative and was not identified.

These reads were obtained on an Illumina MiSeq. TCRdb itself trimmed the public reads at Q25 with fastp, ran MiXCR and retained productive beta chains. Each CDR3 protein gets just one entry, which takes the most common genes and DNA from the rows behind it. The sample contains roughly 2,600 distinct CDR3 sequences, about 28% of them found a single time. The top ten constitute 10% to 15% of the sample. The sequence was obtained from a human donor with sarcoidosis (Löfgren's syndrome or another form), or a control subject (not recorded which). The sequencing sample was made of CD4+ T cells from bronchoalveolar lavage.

The sequence in DNA is TGTGCCAGCTCACCATTCGGCGGCGGAGGGACCGAGCAGTACTTC. This gives the protein CASSPFGGGGTEQYF. The sequence links TRBV18 to TRBJ2-7, and perhaps TRBD2 as D gene, on 6 matching bases. V is shortened by 2 bases, J by 6 bases, and the region joining them spans 17 bases. From the cysteine up to the phenylalanine, the CDR3 has a length of 15 residues. The retained sequence is limited to the CDR3, 45 bases, with the frame set at the first base. Via the germline V gene, CDR1 is KGHSH and CDR2 LQKENI.